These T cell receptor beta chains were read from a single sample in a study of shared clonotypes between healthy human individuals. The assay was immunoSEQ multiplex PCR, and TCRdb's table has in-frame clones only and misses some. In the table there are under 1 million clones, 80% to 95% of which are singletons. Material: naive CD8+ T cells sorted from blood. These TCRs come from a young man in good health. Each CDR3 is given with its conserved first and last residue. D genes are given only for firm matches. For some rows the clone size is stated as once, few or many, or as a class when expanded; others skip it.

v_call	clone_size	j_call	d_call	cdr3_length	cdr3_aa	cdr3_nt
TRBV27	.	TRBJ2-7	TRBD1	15	CASSLLGQGAYEQYF	TGTGCCAGCAGCCTCTTGGGACAGGGGGCCTACGAGCAGTACTTC
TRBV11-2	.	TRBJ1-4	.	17	CASSPDIYLSTNEKLFF	TGTGCCAGCAGCCCGGACATTTACTTATCAACTAATGAAAAACTGTTTTTT
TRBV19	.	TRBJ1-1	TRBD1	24	CASSSPTFLIAKSEQGRFNTEAFF	TGTGCCAGTAGTTCTCCCACCTTTTTAATTGCTAAATCCGAACAGGGGAGATTTAACACTGAAGCTTTCTTT
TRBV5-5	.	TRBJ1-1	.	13	CASSAVLNTEAFF	TGTGCCAGCAGCGCAGTGTTGAACACTGAAGCTTTCTTT
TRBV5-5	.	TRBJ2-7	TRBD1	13	CASSWDRGHEQYF	TGTGCCAGCAGCTGGGACAGGGGCCACGAGCAGTACTTC
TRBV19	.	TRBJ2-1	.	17	CASSIDPTGLVYNEQFF	TGTGCCAGTAGTATAGATCCAACCGGCCTGGTCTACAATGAGCAGTTCTTC
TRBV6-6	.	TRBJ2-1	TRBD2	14	CASSGLAAYNEQFF	TGTGCCAGCAGTGGACTAGCGGCTTACAATGAGCAGTTCTTC
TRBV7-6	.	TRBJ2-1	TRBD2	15	CASSLRLAGYNEQFF	TGTGCCAGCAGCTTGAGACTAGCGGGATACAATGAGCAGTTCTTC
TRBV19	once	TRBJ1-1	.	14	CASSTRSMNTEAFF	TGTGCCAGTAGTACCAGGAGCATGAACACTGAAGCTTTCTTT
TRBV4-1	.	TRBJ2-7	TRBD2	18	CASSQDGGSGRAYYEQYF	TGCGCCAGCAGCCAAGATGGGGGAAGCGGGAGGGCCTACTACGAGCAGTACTTC
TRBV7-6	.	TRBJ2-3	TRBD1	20	CASSLSPDMTGGPAGDTQYF	TGTGCCAGCAGCTTATCTCCGGATATGACAGGGGGCCCCGCGGGAGATACGCAGTATTTT
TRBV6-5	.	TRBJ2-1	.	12	CASSYSLNEQFF	TGTGCCAGCAGTTACTCTCTCAATGAGCAGTTCTTC
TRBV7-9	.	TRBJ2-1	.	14	CASSHAGQINEQFF	TGTGCCAGCAGCCATGCGGGACAAATAAATGAGCAGTTCTTC
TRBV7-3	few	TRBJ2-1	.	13	CASSFGHGNEQFF	TGTGCCAGCAGCTTTGGACACGGGAATGAGCAGTTCTTC
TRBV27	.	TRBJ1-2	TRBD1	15	CASSLVTGGIYGYTF	TGTGCCAGCAGTTTAGTAACAGGGGGGATTTATGGCTACACCTTC
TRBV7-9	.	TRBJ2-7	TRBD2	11	CASSGTNEQYF	TGTGCCAGCAGCGGGACTAACGAGCAGTACTTC
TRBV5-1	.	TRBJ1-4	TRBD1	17	CASRTEPGTGYGEKLFF	TGCGCCAGCAGAACGGAACCGGGGACAGGGTATGGTGAAAAACTGTTTTTT
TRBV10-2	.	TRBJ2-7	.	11	CASSAGTEQYF	TGCGCCAGCAGTGCTGGGACCGAGCAGTACTTC
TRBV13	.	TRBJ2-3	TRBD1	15	CASSSRDSYTDTQYF	TGTGCCAGCAGCTCCCGGGACAGTTACACAGATACGCAGTATTTT
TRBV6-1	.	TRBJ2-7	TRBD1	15	CASSEGAGGRYEQYF	TGTGCCAGCAGTGAAGGGGCAGGGGGAAGGTACGAGCAGTACTTC
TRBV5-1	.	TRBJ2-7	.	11	CASSLDYEQYF	TGCGCCAGCAGCCTGGACTACGAGCAGTACTTC
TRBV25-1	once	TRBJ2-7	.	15	CASSEARVRGYEQYF	TGTGCCAGCAGTGAAGCAAGGGTTAGGGGGTACGAGCAGTACTTC
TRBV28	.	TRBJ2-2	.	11	CAVGGTGELFF	TGTGCCGTGGGGGGAACCGGGGAGCTGTTTTTT